This T cell receptor beta chain was sequenced in a study of shared clonotypes between healthy human individuals. This table comes from immunoSEQ multiplex PCR, and its TCRdb copy is limited to in-frame clones, with some not included. Of about 2.5 million clones in the sample, about 90% were seen once. This CDR3 contains 16 residues. The V segment lost 3 bases and the J segment 3 bases; nucleotides outside the gene matches: 8. The germline gives CDR1 SGHVS, CDR2 FQNEAQ. Subsets obtained from CD4+ cells comprised CD45RA+ naive and CD45RA-negative memory cells. The sequence derives from a man between 18 and 35 years old in good health. Some clones in this sample may be carry-over from other donors' samples. The sequencing input was naive CD4+ T cells from PBMCs. This sample's subset: CD45RA+ positively selected. The chain couples TRBV7-8 to TRBJ1-3, with TRBD1 matching over 7 bases. The CDR3: CASSLTDRAGGNTIYF. CDR3 in DNA: TGTGCCAGCAGCTTGACCGACAGGGCAGGTGGAAACACCATATATTTT. Together with reference TRBV7-8 and TRBJ1-3, the CDR3 gives the full variable domain: GAGVSQSPRYKVAKRGQDVALRCDPISGHVSLFWYQQALGQGPEFLTYFQNEAQLDKSGLPSDRFFAERPEGSVSTLKIQRTQQEDSAVYLCASSLTDRAGGNTIYFGEGSWLTVV.